The clone carrying this T cell receptor (beta chain) has just a few counts. This specimen belongs to a study of cytomegalovirus exposure and HLA in healthy donors. A multiplex PCR was run with 60 Vbeta primers and 13 Jbeta primers. TCRdb's copy holds only in-frame clones and misses some; the assay was immunoSEQ multiplex PCR. Here the sample spans roughly 190,000 clones, more than 75% being singletons. The CDR3 totals 15 residues. Germline loops: CDR1 MNHNS, CDR2 SASEGT. Trimming at V came to 3 bases and at J to 8 bases, leaving 5 bases not matched to a gene. The source material was PBMCs. This receptor was taken from a woman in her 30s in good health and CMV-seropositive. V and J are TRBV6-1 and TRBJ2-1; 12 bases map to TRBD2. The DNA of the CDR3 is TGTGCCAGCAGTGAGGGGACTAGCGGGTCGGATGAGCAGTTCTTC. It is translated as CASSEGTSGSDEQFF.